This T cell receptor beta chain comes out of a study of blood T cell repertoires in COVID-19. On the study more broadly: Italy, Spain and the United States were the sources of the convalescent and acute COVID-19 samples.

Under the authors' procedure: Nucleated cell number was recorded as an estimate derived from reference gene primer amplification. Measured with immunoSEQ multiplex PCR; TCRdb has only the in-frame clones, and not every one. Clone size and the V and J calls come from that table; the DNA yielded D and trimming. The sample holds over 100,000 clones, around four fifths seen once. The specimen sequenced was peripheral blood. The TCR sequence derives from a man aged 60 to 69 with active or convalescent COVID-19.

The CDR3 loop is CASSVEGAGQETQYF. CDR3 sequence (DNA): TGTGCCAGCAGCGTAGAGGGGGCAGGGCAAGAGACCCAGTACTTC. V usage is TRBV9 and J usage is TRBJ2-5, with TRBD1 matching 7 bases. The CDR3 loop spans 15 amino acids. Germline V gene lookup returns CDR1 SGDLS and CDR2 YYNGEE. With 0 bases clipped from V and 2 bases from J, the junction kept 4 bases outside the gene matches.